This TCR beta chain originates from a study of T cells in Graves' hyperthyroidism and ophthalmopathy. This clonotype was observed at least ten times. This CDR3 spans 15 amino acids. Germline values: CDR1 MDHEN, CDR2 SYDVKM. Trimming stripped 5 bases from V and 3 bases from J, with 16 bases between. Template material for amplifying TCR beta CDR3 regions consisted of RNA transcripts. Primed by the HTBI set, a first-round RT-PCR was run on the TCR CDR3. TCRdb reprocessed the multiplex PCR reads via MiXCR and lists one record per CDR3 protein. The sample holds about 640,000 distinct CDR3 sequences, around 20% seen once.

The sequence derives from a man under 40 with Graves' ophthalmopathy. The specimen sequenced was blood. The rearrangement joins TRBV28 to TRBJ1-1; D perhaps matches TRBD1 (5 bases). The CDR3: CASSPQGGQYTEAFF. The CDR3 nucleotides are TGTGCCAGCAGTCCCCAGGGAGGGCAGTACACTGAAGCTTTCTTT.